This T cell receptor beta chain was captured by sequencing in a study of CD8 T cells in ankylosing spondylitis. Making use of molecular barcodes, quantitative 5'-RACE generated TCR beta libraries. TCRdb used MiXCR to reprocess the 5' RACE reads, holding one entry per CDR3 protein. The repertoire includes under 950,000 distinct CDR3 sequences, around 17% of them detected once, and 15% to 20% sits in the top ten. This clonotype occurred a few times. Its specificity is not known. Study results and limitations: The study identified a TCR beta motif of eight highly homologous variants that appeared characteristic of ankylosing spondylitis blood. Significant enrichment of disease-linked clones was reportedly seen in matched ankylosing spondylitis synovial fluid. Earlier reports found some motif variants in synovial fluid and blood in reactive arthritis.

The sample was blood, either unsorted or a sorted T cell fraction (not recorded which). The TCR comes from a male donor with ankylosing spondylitis.

The CDR3 DNA follows: TGTGCCAGCAGCTTAGTTCCGGAGAGTCAAGAGACCCAGTACTTC. Translated, it gives CASSLVPESQETQYF. This chain connects TRBV7-9 to TRBJ2-5; D remains unclear. Germline lookup yields CDR1 SEHNR and CDR2 FQNEAQ (reference sequence). Trimming removed 1 base from V and 2 bases from J, with 11 bases in between. This CDR3 spans 15 amino acids.